Below, one TCR beta chain is given with its context. Antigen unknown. One end of the junction is discordant with germline, which a read error may explain. The same CDR3 is also encoded by other DNA sequences in this sample. Vbeta (60) and Jbeta (13) primers were used in the PCR. Sequenced by immunoSEQ multiplex PCR; TCRdb stores in-frame clones only, minus some. The sample table includes 70,000 or so clones. As for the donors, each was a healthy bone marrow donor. Germline V CDR1 and CDR2: MGHDK, SYGVNS. The CDR3 spans 14 residues. The data were taken from a study of cytomegalovirus exposure and HLA in healthy donors. Overall study results and limits: Analyzed later, most CMV-associated TCR beta chains appeared HLA-restricted.

The chain couples TRBV25-1 to TRBJ1-6; no firm D call. This clonotype originated in a female donor in good health and CMV-seropositive. The sample was PBMCs. The CDR3: CASSGAGFYSPLHF. DNA of the CDR3: TGTGCCAGCAGTGGGGCTGGTTTTTATTCACCCCTACACTTT.